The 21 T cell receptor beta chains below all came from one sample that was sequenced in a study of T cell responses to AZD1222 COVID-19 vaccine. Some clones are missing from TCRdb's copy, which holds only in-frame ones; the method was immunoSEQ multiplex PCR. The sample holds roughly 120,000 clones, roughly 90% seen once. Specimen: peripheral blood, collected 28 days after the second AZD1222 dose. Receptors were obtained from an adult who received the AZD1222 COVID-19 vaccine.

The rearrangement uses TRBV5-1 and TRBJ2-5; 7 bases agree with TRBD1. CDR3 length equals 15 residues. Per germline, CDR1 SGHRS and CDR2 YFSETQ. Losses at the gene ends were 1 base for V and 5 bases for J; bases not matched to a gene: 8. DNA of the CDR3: TGCGCCAGCAGCTTGCAAGGGGGCAACATGGAGACCCAGTACTTC. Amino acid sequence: CASSLQGGNMETQYF.

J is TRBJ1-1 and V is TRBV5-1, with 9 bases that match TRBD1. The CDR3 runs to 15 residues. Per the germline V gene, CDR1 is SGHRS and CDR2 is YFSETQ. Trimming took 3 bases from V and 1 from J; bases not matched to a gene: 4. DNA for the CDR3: TGCGCCAGCAGCTCCAGGACAGGGGCGAACACTGAAGCTTTCTTT. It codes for CASSSRTGANTEAFF.

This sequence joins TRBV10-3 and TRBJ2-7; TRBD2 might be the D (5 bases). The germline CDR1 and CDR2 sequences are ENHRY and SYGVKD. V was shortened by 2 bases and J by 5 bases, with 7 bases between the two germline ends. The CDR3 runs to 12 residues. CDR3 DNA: TGTGCCATCAGTGAGATCGGGGACGAGCAGTACTTC. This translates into CAISEIGDEQYF.

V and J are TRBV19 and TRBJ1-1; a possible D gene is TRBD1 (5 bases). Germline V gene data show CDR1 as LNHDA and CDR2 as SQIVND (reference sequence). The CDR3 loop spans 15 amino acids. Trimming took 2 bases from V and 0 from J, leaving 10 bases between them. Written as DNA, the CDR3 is TGTGCCAGTAGTATAATTGGGACGGTGAACACTGAAGCTTTCTTT. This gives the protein CASSIIGTVNTEAFF.

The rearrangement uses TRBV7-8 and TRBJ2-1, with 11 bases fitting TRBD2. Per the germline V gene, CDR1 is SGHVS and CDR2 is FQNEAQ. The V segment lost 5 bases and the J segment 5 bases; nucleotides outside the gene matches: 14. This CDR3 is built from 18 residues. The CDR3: CASSTPGRLAGLNNEQFF. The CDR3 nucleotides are TGTGCCAGCAGCACCCCGGGCCGACTAGCGGGGCTTAACAATGAGCAGTTCTTC.

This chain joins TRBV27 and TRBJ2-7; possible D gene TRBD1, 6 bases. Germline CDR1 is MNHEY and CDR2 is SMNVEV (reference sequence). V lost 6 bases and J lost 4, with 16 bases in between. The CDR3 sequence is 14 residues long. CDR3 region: CASSPKPTGYEQYF. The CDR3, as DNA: TGTGCCAGCAGCCCAAAACCTACAGGGTACGAGCAGTACTTC.

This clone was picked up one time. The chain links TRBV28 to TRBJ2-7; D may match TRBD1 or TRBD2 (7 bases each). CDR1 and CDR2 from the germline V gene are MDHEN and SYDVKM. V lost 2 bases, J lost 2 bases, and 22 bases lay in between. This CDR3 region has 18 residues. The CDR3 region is CASSLGSFQGGLPYEQYF. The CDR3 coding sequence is TGTGCCAGCAGTTTAGGGTCCTTTCAGGGGGGACTACCCTACGAGCAGTACTTC.

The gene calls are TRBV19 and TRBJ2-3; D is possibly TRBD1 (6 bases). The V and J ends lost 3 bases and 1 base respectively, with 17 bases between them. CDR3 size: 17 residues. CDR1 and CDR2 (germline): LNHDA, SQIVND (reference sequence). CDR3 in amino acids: CASSINPTGLGTDTQYF. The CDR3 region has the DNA TGTGCCAGTAGTATCAATCCGACAGGCTTAGGCACAGATACGCAGTATTTT.

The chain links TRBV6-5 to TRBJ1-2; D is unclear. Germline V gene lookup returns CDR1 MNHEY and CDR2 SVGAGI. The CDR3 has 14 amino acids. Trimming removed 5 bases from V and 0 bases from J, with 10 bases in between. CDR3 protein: CASSIKEANYGYTF. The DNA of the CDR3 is TGTGCCAGCAGTATAAAGGAGGCTAACTATGGCTACACCTTC.

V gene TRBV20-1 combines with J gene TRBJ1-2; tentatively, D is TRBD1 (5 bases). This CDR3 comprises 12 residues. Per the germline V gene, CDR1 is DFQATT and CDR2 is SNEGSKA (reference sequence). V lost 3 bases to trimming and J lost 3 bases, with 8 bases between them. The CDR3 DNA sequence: TGCAGTGCTAGTTTGGGGGACTATGGCTACACCTTC. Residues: CSASLGDYGYTF.

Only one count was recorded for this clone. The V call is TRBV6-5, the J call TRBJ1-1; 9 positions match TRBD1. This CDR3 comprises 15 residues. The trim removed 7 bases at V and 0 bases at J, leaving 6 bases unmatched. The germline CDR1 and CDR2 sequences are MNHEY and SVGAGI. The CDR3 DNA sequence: TGTGCCAGCACTCCGGGACAGGGTATGAACACTGAAGCTTTCTTT. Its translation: CASTPGQGMNTEAFF.

The CDR3 here is CASSPPMGFGNTIYF. The CDR3 DNA reads as TGTGCCAGCAGCCCCCCAATGGGCTTTGGAAACACCATATATTTT. The chain is built from TRBV3-1 (or the pseudogene TRBV3-2) and TRBJ1-3; D is unclear. The length of the CDR3 is 15 residues. Germline CDR1 and CDR2: LGHDT and YNNKEL (reference sequence). V lost 4 bases and J lost 3, with 13 bases in between.

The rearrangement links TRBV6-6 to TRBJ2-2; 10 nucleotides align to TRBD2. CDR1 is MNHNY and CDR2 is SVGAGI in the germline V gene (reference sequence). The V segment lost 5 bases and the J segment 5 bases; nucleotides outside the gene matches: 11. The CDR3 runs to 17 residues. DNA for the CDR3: TGTGCCAGCAGTCCTCCCCCGGGACTAGCGTCTACCGGGGAGCTGTTTTTT. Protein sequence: CASSPPPGLASTGELFF.

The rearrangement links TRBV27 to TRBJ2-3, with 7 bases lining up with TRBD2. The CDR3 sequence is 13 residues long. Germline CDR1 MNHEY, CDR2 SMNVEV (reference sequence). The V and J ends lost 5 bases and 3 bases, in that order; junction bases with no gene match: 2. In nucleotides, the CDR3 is TGTGCCAGCAGTAAGCGGGGAACAGATACGCAGTATTTT. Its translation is CASSKRGTDTQYF.

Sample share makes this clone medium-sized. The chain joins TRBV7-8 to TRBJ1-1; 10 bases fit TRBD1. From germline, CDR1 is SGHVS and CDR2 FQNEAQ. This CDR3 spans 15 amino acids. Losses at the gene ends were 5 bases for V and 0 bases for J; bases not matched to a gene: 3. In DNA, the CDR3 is TGTGCCAGCAGCGTGGGACAGGGGCTGAACACTGAAGCTTTCTTT. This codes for CASSVGQGLNTEAFF. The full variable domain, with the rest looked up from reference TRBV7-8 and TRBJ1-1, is GAGVSQSPRYKVAKRGQDVALRCDPISGHVSLFWYQQALGQGPEFLTYFQNEAQLDKSGLPSDRFFAERPEGSVSTLKIQRTQQEDSAVYLCASSVGQGLNTEAFFGQGTRLTVV.

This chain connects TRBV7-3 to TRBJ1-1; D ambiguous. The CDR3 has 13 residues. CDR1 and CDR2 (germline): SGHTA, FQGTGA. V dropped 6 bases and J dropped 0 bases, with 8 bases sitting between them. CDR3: CASRESLNTEAFF. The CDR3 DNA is TGTGCCAGCAGGGAAAGTTTGAACACTGAAGCTTTCTTT.

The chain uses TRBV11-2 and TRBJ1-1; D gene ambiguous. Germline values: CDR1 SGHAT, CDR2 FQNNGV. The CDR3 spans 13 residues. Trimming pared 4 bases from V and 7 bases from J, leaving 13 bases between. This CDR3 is CASSWEIWNEAFF. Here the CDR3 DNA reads TGTGCCAGCAGCTGGGAAATTTGGAATGAAGCTTTCTTT. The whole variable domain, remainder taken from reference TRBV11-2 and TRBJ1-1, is EAGVAQSPRYKIIEKRQSVAFWCNPISGHATLYWYQQILGQGPKLLIQFQNNGVVDDSQLPKDRFSAERLKGVDSTLKIQPAKLEDSAVYLCASSWEIWNEAFFGQGTRLTVV.

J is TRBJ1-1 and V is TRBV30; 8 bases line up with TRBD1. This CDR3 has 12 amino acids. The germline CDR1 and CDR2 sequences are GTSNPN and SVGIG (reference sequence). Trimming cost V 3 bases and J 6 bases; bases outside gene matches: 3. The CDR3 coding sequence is TGTGCCTGGAGACTACAGGGGGCTGAAGCTTTCTTT. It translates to CAWRLQGAEAFF. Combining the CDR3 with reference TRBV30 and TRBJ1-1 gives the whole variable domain SQTIHQWPATLVQPVGSPLSLECTVEGTSNPNLYWYRQAAGRGLQLLFYSVGIGQISSEVPQNLSASRPQDRQFILSSKKLLLSDSGFYLCAWRLQGAEAFFGQGTRLTVV.

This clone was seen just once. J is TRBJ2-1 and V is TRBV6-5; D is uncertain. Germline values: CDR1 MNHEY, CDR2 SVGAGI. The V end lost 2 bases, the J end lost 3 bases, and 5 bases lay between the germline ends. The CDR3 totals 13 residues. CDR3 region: CASSYNLYNEQFF. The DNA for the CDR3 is TGTGCCAGCAGTTACAACCTCTACAATGAGCAGTTCTTC.

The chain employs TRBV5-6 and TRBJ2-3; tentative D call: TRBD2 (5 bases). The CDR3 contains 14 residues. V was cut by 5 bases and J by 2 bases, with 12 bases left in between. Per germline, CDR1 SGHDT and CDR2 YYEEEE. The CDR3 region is CASRPRELTDTQYF. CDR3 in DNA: TGTGCCAGCAGGCCGAGGGAACTCACAGATACGCAGTATTTT.

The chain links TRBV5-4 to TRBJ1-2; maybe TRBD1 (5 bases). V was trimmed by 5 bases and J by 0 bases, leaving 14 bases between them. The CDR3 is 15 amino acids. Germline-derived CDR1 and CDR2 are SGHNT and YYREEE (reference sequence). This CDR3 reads CASRIDRRANYGYTF. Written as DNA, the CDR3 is TGTGCCAGCAGGATCGACAGAAGAGCTAACTATGGCTACACCTTC. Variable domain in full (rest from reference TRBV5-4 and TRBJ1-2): ETGVTQSPTHLIKTRGQQVTLRCSSQSGHNTVSWYQQALGQGPQFIFQYYREEENGRGNFPPRFSGLQFPNYSSELNVNALELDDSALYLCASRIDRRANYGYTFGSGTRLTVV.